This T cell receptor beta chain was captured by sequencing in a study of cytomegalovirus exposure and HLA in healthy donors. Study details: A later analysis reported the 90 to 150 validation repertoires used the same platform as the 500 to 800 first-cohort repertoires.

Trimming stripped 0 bases from V and 6 bases from J, with 12 bases between. The CDR3 loop spans 14 amino acids. Germline CDR1 is SGHAT and CDR2 is FQNNGV. The donors were in the roughly 120-subject validation cohort, distinct from the 666-subject first cohort. Sequencing used immunoSEQ multiplex PCR; TCRdb keeps in-frame clones, though not all of them. The sample has around 220,000 clones, around nine tenths seen once. Findings and caveats of the study: First-cohort TCR clusters were later found to tend to co-occur in the 120 or so validation repertoires. Overall, under 200 TCR beta chains were annotated as cytomegalovirus-associated.

Worth noting for this clone: The target antigen is unknown.

This chain connects TRBV11-2 to TRBJ2-7, with TRBD2 as a possible D gene (6 bases). Sequenced: PBMCs. This sequence originates from a young woman in good health and CMV-seronegative. The CDR3: CASSLERDFVEQYF. The CDR3 region has the DNA TGTGCCAGCAGCTTAGAACGGGACTTCGTCGAGCAGTACTTC.